This paragraph covers one T cell receptor beta chain sequence. The target antigen is unknown. This record comes from a study of cytomegalovirus exposure and HLA in healthy donors. The donors were members of the validation cohort, which comprised 100 to 150 subjects and was separate from the first cohort of fewer than 700 subjects. Study-wide points: Cytomegalovirus-associated status was assigned to some 180 TCR beta chains. Among the CMV-associated chains, three were confirmed in vitro as specific for CMV antigens.

The CDR3 is 14 amino acids. V lost 2 bases, J lost 7 bases, and 14 bases lay in between. Germline V CDR1 and CDR2: MNHEY, SVGAGI. Clones were sequenced by immunoSEQ multiplex PCR, and TCRdb holds only the in-frame ones, with some missing. The sample has approximately 140,000 clones, around 87% seen once; the top ten hold around 10%. Sequencing input: PBMCs. The V and J genes are TRBV6-5 and TRBJ1-1; no definite D call. This receptor was identified in a man younger than 35 in good health and CMV-seropositive. For the CDR3, the DNA is TGTGCCAGCAGTTACAACGCGGGGAGGGTTGAAGCTTTCTTT. Translating gives CASSYNAGRVEAFF.